The clone carrying this T cell receptor (beta chain) was counted between two and nine times. Under 3 months was the duration of disease in ophthalmopathy patients, who also had a Clinical Activity Score of at least 3 and a NOSPECS grade of at least 4. Clinical symptoms, serum thyroxine, TRAb, thyroid ultrasound and orbital computed tomography established diagnosis. Isolation of PBMCs was performed on 10 ml fresh peripheral blood. This sample stems from a study of T cells in Graves' hyperthyroidism and ophthalmopathy. Amplification of TCR beta CDR3 regions used RNA as the template. First-round RT-PCR of the TCR CDR3 relied on the HTBI primer set. MiXCR, run by TCRdb on the multiplex PCR reads, gives a single entry per CDR3 protein. The sample holds 400,000 to 500,000 distinct CDR3 sequences, approximately 14% seen once. V dropped 4 bases and J dropped 6 bases, with 14 bases sitting between them. CDR3 length: 14 amino acids. The germline V gene has CDR1 SGHDT and CDR2 YYEEEE.

The origin of this receptor is a man aged 18 to 29 with Graves' ophthalmopathy. Sequenced sample: blood. V gene TRBV5-6 combines with J gene TRBJ2-1; D unclear. CDR3 amino acids: CASSPGGTINEQFF. The CDR3 coding sequence is TGTGCCAGCAGCCCCGGTGGCACTATCAATGAGCAGTTCTTC. Full variable domain (remainder filled in from reference TRBV5-6 and TRBJ2-1): DAGVTQSPTHLIKTRGQQVTLRCSPKSGHDTVSWYQQALGQGPQFIFQYYEEEERQRGNFPDRFSGHQFPNYSSELNVNALLLGDSALYLCASSPGGTINEQFFGPGTRLTVL.